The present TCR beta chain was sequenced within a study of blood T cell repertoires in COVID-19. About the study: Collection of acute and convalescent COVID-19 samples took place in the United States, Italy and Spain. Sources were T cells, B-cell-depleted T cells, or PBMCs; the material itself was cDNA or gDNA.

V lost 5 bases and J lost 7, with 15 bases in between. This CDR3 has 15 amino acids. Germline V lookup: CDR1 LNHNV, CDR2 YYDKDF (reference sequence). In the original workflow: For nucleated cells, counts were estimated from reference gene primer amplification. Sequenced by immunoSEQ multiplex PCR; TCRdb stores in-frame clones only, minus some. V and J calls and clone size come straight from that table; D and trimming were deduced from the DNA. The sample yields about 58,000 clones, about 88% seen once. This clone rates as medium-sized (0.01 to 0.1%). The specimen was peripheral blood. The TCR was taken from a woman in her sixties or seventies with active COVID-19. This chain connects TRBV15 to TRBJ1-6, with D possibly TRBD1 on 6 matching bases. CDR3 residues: CATSPDRRNNSPLHF. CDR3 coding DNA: TGTGCCACCAGCCCGGACAGAAGAAACAATTCACCCCTCCACTTT.